This T cell receptor beta chain was recorded in a study of blood T cell repertoires in COVID-19. Study at large: The origin of the acute and convalescent COVID-19 samples was the United States, Italy and Spain. The analysed material was cDNA or gDNA that came from T cells, B-cell-depleted T cells, or PBMCs.

Authors' processing steps: Amplifying reference gene primers gave estimates of nucleated cell counts. The repertoire was sequenced with immunoSEQ multiplex PCR; TCRdb's copy has only in-frame clones and lacks some. V and J calls and clone size follow that table, whereas D and trimming were derived from the DNA. The sample includes some 45,000 clones, approximately 85% seen only once; the top ten take 25% to 35%. This clonotype was obtained from an elderly woman with acute or convalescent COVID-19. Sequencing was done on a sample of peripheral blood.

CDR3 in amino acids: CASSLVGGSYEQYF. CDR3 nucleotides: TGTGCCAGCAGCTTGGTGGGGGGATCCTACGAGCAGTACTTC. J is TRBJ2-7 and V is TRBV5-4, with D possibly being TRBD2 (6 bases). There are 14 residues in the CDR3. Trimming left V 0 bases short and J 1 base short, with 8 bases between. Germline values: CDR1 SGHNT, CDR2 YYREEE (reference sequence).